The sample holds many counts of the clone carrying this TCR beta chain. Its antigen is unidentified. Making the bulk TCR libraries relied on previously described methods and listed TCR primers. One entry per CDR3 protein results from TCRdb running MiXCR on the PCR reads. Among about 630,000 distinct CDR3 sequences, approximately 24% were seen once, and the ten largest hold 0.7% to 0.95%. CDR1 is MNHEY and CDR2 is SVGAGI in the germline V gene. This CDR3 is built from 13 residues. Trimming took off 0 bases at V and 6 bases at J, with 8 bases between the two ends. These data are taken from a study of molecular identifiers for immune sequencing clone quantification. Study results and limitations: The study reportedly detected spiked Jurkat TCR RNA from one cell among 1.1 million or so naive cells.

Between roughly 19,000 and 1,100,000 sorted cells, with 10%, 30% or 50% RNA, yielded naive CD8 libraries. Sorting recovered naive CD8 T cells on a CD8+CD4-CCR7+CD45RA+ profile. The sequenced material came from naive CD8+ T cells from blood, with Jurkat cell RNA spiked in. Subset reported: FACS-sorted CD8+CD4-CCR7+CD45RA+ naive T cells. This receptor was taken from a human donor in good health. Some libraries in this study had Jurkat cell RNA spiked in. V is TRBV6-5 and J is TRBJ1-2, with D unclear. CDR3 nucleotide sequence: TGTGCCAGCAGTTACTCGGGGTTAGATGGCTACACCTTC. This translates into CASSYSGLDGYTF.